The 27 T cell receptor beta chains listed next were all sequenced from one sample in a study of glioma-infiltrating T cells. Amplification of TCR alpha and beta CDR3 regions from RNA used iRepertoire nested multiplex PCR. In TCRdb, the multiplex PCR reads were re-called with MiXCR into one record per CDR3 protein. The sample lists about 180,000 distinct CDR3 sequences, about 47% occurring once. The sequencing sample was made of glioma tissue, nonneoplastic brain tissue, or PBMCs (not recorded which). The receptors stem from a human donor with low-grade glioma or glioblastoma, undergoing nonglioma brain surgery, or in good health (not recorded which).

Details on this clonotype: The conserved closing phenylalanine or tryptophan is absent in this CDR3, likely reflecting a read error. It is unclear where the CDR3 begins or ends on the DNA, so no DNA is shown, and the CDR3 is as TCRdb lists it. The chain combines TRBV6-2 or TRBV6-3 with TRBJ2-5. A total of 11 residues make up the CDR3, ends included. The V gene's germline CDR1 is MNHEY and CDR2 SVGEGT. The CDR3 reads CASTRQETQYY.

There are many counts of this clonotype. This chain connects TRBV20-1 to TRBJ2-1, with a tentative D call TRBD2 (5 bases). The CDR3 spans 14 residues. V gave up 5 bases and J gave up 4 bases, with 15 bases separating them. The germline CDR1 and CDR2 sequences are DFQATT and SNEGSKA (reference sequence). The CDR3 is CSAEKAGAYNEQFF. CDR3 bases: TGCAGTGCTGAGAAGGCGGGCGCATACAATGAGCAGTTCTTC.

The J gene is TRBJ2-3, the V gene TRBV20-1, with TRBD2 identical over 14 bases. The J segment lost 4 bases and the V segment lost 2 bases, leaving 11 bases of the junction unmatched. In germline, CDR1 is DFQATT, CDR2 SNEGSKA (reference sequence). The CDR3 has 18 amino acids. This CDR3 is CSARTGLAGGGNSDTQYF. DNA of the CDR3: TGCAGTGCTAGAACCGGACTAGCGGGGGGCGGAAACTCAGATACGCAGTATTTT.

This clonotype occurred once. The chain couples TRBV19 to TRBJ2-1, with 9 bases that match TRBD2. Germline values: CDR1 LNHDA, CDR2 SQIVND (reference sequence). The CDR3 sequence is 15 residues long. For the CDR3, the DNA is TGTGGAAGTAGTATAGGTAGCGGGAGTTACAATGAGCAGTTCTTC. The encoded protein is CGSSIGSGSYNEQFF.

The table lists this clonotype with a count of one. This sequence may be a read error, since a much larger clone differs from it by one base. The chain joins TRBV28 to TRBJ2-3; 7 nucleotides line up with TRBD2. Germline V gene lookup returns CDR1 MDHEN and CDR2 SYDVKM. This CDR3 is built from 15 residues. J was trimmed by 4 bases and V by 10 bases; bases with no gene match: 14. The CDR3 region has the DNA TGTGCCACGACGGGACCAGCGGGATTCGCAGATACGCAGTATTTT. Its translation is CATTGPAGFADTQYF.

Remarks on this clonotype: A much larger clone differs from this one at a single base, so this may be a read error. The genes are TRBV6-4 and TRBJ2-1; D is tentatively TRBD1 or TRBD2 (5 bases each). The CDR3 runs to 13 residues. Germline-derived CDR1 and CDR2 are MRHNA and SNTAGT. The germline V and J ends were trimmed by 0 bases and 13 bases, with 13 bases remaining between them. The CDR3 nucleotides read TGTGCCAGCAGTGACTCGACCACCGGGGACCAGTTCTTC. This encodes CASSDSTTGDQFF.

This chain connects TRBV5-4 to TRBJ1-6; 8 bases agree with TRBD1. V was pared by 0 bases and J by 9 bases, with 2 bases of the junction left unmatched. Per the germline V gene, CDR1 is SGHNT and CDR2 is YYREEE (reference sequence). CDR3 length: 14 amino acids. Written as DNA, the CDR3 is TGTGCCAGCAGCTTGGAACAGGGGGGTTCACCCCTCCACTTT. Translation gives CASSLEQGGSPLHF.

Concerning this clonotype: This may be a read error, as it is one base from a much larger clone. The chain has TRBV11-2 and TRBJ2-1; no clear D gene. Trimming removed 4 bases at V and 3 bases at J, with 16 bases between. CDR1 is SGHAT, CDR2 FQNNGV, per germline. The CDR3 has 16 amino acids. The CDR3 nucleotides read TGTGCCAGCAGCTCCCAAGTACTTCCTATCTACAATGAGCAGTTCTTC. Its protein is CASSSQVLPIYNEQFF.

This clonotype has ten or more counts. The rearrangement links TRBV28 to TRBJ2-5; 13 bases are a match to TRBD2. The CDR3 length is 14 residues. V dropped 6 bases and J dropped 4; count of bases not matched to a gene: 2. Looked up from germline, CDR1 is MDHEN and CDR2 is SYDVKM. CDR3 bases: TGTGCCAGCAGCACTAGCGGGAGGGGAGAGACCCAGTACTTC. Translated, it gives CASSTSGRGETQYF.

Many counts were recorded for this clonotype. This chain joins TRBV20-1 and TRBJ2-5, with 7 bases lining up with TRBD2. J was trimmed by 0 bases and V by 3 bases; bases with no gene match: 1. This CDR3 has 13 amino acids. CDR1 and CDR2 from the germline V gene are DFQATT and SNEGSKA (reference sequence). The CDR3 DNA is TGCAGTGCTAGTGGGGGGGACCAAGAGACCCAGTACTTC. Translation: CSASGGDQETQYF.

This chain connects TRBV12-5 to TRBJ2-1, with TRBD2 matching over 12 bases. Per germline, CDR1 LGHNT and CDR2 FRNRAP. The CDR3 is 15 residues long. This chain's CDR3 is CDSGSRLAGDGEQFF. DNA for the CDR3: TGTGATAGCGGTTCCCGACTAGCGGGAGATGGTGAGCAGTTCTTC.

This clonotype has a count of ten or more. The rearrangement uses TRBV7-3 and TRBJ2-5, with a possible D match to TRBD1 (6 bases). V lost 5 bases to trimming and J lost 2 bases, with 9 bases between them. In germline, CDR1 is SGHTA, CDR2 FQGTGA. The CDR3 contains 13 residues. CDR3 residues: CASSAGQQETQYF. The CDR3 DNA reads TGTGCCAGCAGCGCAGGACAGCAAGAGACCCAGTACTTC. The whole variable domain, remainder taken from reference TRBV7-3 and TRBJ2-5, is GAGVSQTPSNKVTEKGKYVELRCDPISGHTALYWYRQSLGQGPEFLIYFQGTGAADDSGLPNDRFFAVRPEGSVSTLKIQRTERGDSAVYLCASSAGQQETQYFGPGTRLLVL.

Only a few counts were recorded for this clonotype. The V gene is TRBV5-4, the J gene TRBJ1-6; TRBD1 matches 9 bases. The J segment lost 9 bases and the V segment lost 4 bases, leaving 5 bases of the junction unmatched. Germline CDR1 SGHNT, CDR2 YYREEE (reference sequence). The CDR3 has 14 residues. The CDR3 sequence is CASSRTGESSPLHF. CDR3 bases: TGTGCCAGCAGCCGGACAGGGGAAAGTTCACCCCTCCACTTT.

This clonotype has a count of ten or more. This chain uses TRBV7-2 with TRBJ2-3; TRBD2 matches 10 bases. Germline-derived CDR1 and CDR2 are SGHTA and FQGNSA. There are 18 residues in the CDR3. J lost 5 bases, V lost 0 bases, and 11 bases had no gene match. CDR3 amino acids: CASSLAGVAGGQVDTQYF. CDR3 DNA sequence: TGTGCCAGCAGCTTAGCGGGGGTAGCGGGAGGACAAGTAGATACGCAGTATTTT.

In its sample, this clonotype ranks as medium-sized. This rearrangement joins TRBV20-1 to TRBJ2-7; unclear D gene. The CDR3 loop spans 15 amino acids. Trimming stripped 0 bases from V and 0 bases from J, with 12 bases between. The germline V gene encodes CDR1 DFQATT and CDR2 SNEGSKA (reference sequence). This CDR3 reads CSAREWSGSSYEQYF. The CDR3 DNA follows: TGCAGTGCTAGAGAATGGTCTGGAAGCTCCTACGAGCAGTACTTC.

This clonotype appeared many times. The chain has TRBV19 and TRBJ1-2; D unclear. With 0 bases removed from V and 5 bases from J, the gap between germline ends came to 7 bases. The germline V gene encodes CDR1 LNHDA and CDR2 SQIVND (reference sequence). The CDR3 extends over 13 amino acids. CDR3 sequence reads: CASSIDDLYGYTF. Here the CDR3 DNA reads TGTGCCAGTAGTATAGATGACTTGTATGGCTACACCTTC. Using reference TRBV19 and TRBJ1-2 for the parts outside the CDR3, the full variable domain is DGGITQSPKYLFRKEGQNVTLSCEQNLNHDAMYWYRQDPGQGLRLIYYSQIVNDFQKGDIAEGYSVSREKKESFPLTVTSAQKNPTAFYLCASSIDDLYGYTFGSGTRLTVV.

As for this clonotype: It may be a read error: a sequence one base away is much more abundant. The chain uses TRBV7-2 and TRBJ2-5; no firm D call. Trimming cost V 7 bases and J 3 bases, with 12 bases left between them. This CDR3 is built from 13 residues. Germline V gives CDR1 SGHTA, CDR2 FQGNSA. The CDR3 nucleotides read TGTGCCAGCACCCACTCTGAAGAAGAGACCCAGTACTTC. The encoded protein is CASTHSEEETQYF.

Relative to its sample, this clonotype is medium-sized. CDR3 DNA: TGTGCCAGCAGTCCGGATATGAACACTGAAGCTTTCTTT. Amino acid sequence: CASSPDMNTEAFF. The gene calls are TRBV27 and TRBJ1-1; D not resolved. CDR1 and CDR2 (germline): MNHEY, SMNVEV (reference sequence). The CDR3 totals 13 residues. V was cut by 5 bases and J by 0 bases, with 7 bases left in between.

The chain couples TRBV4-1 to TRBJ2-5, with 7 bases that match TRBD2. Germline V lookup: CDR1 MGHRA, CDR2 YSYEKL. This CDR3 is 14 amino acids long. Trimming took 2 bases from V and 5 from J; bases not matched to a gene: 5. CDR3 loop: CASSQLSGIETQYF. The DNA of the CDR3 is TGCGCCAGCAGCCAACTAAGCGGGATCGAGACCCAGTACTTC.

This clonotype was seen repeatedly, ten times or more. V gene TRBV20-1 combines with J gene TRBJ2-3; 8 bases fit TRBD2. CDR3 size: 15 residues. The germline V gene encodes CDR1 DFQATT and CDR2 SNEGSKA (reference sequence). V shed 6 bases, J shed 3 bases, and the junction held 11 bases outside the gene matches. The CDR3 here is CSARPGVAGTDTQYF. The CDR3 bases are TGCAGTGCCCGACCGGGGGTAGCGGGAACAGATACGCAGTATTTT.

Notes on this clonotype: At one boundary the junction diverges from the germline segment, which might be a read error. Here the CDR3 reads CASILTDTQYF. CDR3 nucleotides: TGTGCCAGCATTTTAACTGACACCCAGTACTTC. The V call is TRBV28, the J call TRBJ2-5; no definite D call. The CDR3 is 11 amino acids. Germline loops: CDR1 MDHEN, CDR2 SYDVKM.

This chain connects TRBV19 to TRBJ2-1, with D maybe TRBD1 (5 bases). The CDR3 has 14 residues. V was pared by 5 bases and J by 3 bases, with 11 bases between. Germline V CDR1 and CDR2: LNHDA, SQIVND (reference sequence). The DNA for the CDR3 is TGTGCCAGTAGTGACAGTCTCTACTACAATGAGCAGTTCTTC. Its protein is CASSDSLYYNEQFF.

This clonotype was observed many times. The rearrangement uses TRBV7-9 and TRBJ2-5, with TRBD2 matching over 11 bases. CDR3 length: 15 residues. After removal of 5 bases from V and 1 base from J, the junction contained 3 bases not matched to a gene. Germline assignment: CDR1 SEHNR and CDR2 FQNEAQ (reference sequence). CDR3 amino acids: CASSEGLAAQETQYF. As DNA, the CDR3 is TGTGCCAGCAGCGAGGGACTAGCGGCCCAAGAGACCCAGTACTTC.

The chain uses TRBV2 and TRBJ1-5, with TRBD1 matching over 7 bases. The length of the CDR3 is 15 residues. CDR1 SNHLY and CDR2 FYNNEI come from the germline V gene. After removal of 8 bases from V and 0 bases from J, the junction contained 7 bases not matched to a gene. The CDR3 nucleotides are TGTGCCAGCCCCCGGACAGGCTATAGCAATCAGCCCCAGCATTTT. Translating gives CASPRTGYSNQPQHF.

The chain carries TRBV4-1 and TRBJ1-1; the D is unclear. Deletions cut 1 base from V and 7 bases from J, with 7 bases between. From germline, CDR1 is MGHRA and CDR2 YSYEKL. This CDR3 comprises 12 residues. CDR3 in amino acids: CASSQVGGEAFF. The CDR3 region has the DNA TGCGCCAGCAGCCAAGTGGGCGGTGAAGCTTTCTTT.

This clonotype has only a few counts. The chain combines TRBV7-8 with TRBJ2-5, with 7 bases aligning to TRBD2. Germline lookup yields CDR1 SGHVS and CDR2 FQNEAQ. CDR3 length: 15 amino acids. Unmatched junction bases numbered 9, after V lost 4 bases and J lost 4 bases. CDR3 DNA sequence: TGTGCCAGCAGCTCGGGACTATCTCGGCTAGAGACCCAGTACTTC. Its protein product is CASSSGLSRLETQYF.

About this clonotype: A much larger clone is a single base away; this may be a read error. Written as DNA, the CDR3 is TGTGCCAGCAGCTTAGCATGGGATCGTTACGAGCAGTACTTC. Translating it yields CASSLAWDRYEQYF. V gene TRBV7-6 combines with J gene TRBJ2-7; D gene ambiguous. The germline V gene has CDR1 SGHVS and CDR2 FNYEAQ. V was trimmed by 0 bases and J by 4 bases, leaving 10 bases between them. The CDR3 loop spans 14 amino acids.